This entry lists 2 T cell receptor beta chains sequenced from one sample in a study of T cell responses to AZD1222 COVID-19 vaccine. Profiled with immunoSEQ multiplex PCR; TCRdb holds only in-frame clones, not every one. The top ten clones hold roughly 17% of a sample with tens of thousands of clones, roughly 87% of them seen once. Sample: peripheral blood, taken on day 0 of AZD1222 vaccination. Every receptor here comes from an adult in good health.

V and J are TRBV10-1 and TRBJ2-2; no firm D call. The CDR3 is 14 residues long. V was cut by 4 bases and J by 5 bases, with 11 bases left in between. Germline-derived CDR1 and CDR2 are WNHNN and SYGVQD (reference sequence). The CDR3, as DNA: TGCGCCAGCAGTGCCACCCGTACAACCGGGGAGCTGTTTTTT. Its protein is CASSATRTTGELFF.

V usage is TRBV2 and J usage is TRBJ1-1; D is uncertain. The germline gives CDR1 SNHLY, CDR2 FYNNEI. The CDR3 extends over 14 amino acids. The V gene lost 1 base and the J gene lost 0 bases, with 6 bases spanning the gap. CDR3 amino acids: CASSEGVMNTEAFF. The CDR3 DNA sequence: TGTGCCAGCAGTGAAGGGGTTATGAACACTGAAGCTTTCTTT.